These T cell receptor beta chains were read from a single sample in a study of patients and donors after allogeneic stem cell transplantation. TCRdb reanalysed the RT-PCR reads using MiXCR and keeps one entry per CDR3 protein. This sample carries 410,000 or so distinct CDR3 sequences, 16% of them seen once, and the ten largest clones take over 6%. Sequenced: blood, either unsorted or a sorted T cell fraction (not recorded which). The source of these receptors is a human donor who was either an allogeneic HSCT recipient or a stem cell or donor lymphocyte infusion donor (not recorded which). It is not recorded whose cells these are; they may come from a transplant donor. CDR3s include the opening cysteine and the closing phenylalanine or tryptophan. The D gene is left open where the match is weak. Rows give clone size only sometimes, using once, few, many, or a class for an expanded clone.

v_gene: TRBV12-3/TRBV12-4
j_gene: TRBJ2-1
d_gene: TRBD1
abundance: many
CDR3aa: CASSFGQGYNEQFF
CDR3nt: TGTGCCAGCAGTTTCGGACAGGGCTACAATGAGCAGTTCTTC

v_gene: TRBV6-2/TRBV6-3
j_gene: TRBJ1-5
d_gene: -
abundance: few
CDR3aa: CASSYRMGQPQHF
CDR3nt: TGTGCCAGCAGTTACCGTATGGGCCAGCCCCAGCATTTT

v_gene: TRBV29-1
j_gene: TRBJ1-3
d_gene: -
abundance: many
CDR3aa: CSVGGMDSGNTIYF
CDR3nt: TGCAGCGTTGGGGGTATGGACTCTGGAAACACCATATATTTT

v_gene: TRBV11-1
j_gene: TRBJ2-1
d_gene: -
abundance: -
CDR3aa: CASSLRGNSLNNEQFF
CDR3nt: TGTGCCAGCAGCTTAAGGGGAAACAGTCTGAACAATGAGCAGTTCTTC

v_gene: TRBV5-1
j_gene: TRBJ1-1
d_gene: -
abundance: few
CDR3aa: CASSLDGVGSTEAFF
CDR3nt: TGCGCCAGCTCCCTGGACGGGGTAGGAAGCACTGAAGCTTTCTTT

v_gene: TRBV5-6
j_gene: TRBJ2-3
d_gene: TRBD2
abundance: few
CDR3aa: CASRPARASGVVVTDTQYF
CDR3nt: TGTGCCAGCAGACCCGCCCGAGCTAGCGGGGTCGTCGTCACAGATACGCAGTATTTT

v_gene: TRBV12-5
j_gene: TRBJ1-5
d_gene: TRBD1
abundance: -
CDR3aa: CASGPPRQGRQPQHF
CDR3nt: TGTGCTAGTGGTCCCCCAAGACAGGGGCGTCAGCCCCAGCATTTT

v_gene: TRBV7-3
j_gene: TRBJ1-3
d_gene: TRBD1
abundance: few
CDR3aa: CASSLDRGTGNTIYF
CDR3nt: TGTGCCAGCAGCTTGGACAGGGGAACTGGAAACACCATATATTTT

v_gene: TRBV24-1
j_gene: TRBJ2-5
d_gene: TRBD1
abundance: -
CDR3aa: CATSDWTGLETQYF
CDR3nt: TGTGCCACCAGTGATTGGACAGGGTTAGAGACCCAGTACTTC

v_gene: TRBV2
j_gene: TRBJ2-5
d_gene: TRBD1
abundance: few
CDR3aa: CASSEGTGGKTQYF
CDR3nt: TGTGCCAGCAGTGAGGGGACAGGGGGAAAGACCCAGTACTTC

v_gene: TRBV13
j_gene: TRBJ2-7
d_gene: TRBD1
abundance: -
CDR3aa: CASSFNRGFYEQYF
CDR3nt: TGTGCCAGCAGCTTTAACAGGGGTTTCTACGAGCAGTACTTC

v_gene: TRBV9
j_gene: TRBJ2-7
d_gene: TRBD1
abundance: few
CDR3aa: CASSVTGTASYEQYF
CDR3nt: TGTGCCAGCAGCGTAACCGGGACAGCGTCCTACGAGCAGTACTTC

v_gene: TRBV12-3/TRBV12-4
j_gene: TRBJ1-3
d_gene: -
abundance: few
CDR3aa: CASSLRPATGNTIYF
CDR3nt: TGTGCCAGCAGTTTACGGCCGGCGACGGGAAACACCATATATTTT

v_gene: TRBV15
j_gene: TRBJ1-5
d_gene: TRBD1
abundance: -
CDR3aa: CATSRQGAMRNGQPQHF
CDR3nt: TGTGCCACCAGCCGACAGGGGGCGATGAGAAATGGTCAGCCCCAGCATTTT

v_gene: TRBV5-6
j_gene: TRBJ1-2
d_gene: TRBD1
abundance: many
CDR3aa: CASSLGTGRYGYTF
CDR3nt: TGTGCCAGCAGCTTGGGGACAGGGCGATATGGCTACACCTTC

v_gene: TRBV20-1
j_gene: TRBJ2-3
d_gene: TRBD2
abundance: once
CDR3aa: CSAYTSGRAVTQYF
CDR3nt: TGCAGTGCTTATACTAGCGGGAGGGCCGTTACGCAGTATTTT

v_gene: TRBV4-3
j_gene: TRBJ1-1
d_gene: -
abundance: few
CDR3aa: CASSPGPSADTEAFF
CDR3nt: TGCGCCAGCAGCCCTGGACCCTCAGCAGACACTGAAGCTTTCTTT

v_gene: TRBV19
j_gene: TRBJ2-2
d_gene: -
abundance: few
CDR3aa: CASLTANTGELFF
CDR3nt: TGTGCCAGTTTAACGGCGAACACCGGGGAGCTGTTTTTT

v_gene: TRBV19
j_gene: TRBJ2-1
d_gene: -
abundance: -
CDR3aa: CASESGGDEQFF
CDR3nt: TGTGCCAGTGAGTCAGGGGGGGATGAGCAGTTCTTC

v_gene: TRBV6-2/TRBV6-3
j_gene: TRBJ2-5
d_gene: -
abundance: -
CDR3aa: CASRPPGQWGQETQYF
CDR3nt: TGTGCCAGCAGACCACCTGGGCAATGGGGCCAAGAGACCCAGTACTTC

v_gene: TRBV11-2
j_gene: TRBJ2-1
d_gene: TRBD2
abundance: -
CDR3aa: CASSSQGLAGFSYNEQFF
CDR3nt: TGTGCCAGCAGCTCGCAGGGACTAGCGGGTTTCTCCTACAATGAGCAGTTCTTC

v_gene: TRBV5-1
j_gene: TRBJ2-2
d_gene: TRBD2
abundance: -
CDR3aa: CASSLTGRVSAGELFF
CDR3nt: TGCGCCAGCAGCTTGACCGGGAGGGTGTCAGCAGGGGAGCTGTTTTTT

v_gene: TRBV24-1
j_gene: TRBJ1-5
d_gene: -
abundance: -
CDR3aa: CATSDLLHNQPQHF
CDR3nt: TGTGCCACCAGTGATTTGCTCCACAATCAGCCCCAGCATTTT

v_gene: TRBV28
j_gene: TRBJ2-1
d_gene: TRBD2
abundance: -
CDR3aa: CASSSYGRAQGEQFF
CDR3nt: TGTGCCAGCAGTTCGTACGGGAGGGCCCAGGGTGAGCAGTTCTTC

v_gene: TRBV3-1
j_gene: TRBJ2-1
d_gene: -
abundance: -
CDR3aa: CASSARRIMAGRAANEQFF
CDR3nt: TGTGCCAGCAGCGCAAGGAGGATCATGGCGGGGAGAGCCGCAAATGAGCAGTTCTTC

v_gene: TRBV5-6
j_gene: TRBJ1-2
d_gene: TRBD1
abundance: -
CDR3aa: CASSLRDRNYGYTF
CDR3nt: TGTGCCAGCAGCCTCCGGGACAGGAACTATGGCTACACCTTC

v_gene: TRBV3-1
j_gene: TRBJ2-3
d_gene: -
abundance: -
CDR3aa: CASSSPSSTDTQYF
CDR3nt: TGTGCCAGCAGCTCCCCCTCGAGCACAGATACGCAGTATTTT

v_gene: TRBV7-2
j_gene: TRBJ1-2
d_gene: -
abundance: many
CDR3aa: CASSLPQTYGYTF
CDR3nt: TGTGCCAGCAGCTTACCGCAGACCTATGGCTACACCTTC

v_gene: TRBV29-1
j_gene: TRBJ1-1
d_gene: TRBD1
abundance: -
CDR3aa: CSVPRRGQRIHSSEAFF
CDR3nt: TGCAGCGTTCCCCGAAGGGGACAGCGGATACATTCGTCTGAAGCTTTCTTT

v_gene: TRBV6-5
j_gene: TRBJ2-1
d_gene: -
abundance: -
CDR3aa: CASSYEGRSYNEQFF
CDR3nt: TGTGCCAGCAGTTACGAGGGGCGCTCCTACAATGAGCAGTTCTTC

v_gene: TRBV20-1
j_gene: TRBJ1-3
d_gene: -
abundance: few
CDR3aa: CSAPKGSGNTIYF
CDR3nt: TGCAGTGCCCCGAAGGGAAGCGGAAACACCATATATTTT

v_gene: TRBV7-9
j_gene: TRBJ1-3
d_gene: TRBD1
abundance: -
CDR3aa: CASTTRGRSGNTIYF
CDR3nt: TGTGCCAGCACGACCAGGGGGCGAAGTGGAAACACCATATATTTT

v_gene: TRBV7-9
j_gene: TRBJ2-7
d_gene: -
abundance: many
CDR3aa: CASSFLQGYEQYF
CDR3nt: TGTGCCAGCAGCTTCTTACAGGGCTACGAGCAGTACTTC

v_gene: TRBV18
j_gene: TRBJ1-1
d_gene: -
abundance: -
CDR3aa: CASSPIPNTEAFF
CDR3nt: TGTGCCAGCTCACCGATCCCTAACACTGAAGCTTTCTTT

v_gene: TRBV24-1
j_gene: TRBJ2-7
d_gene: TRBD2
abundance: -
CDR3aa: CATSGGRRSKQYF
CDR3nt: TGTGCCACCAGTGGCGGGAGGCGTTCAAAGCAGTACTTC

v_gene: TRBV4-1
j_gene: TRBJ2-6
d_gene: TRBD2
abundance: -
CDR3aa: CASSQLTLGLAGTGANVLTF
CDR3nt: TGCGCCAGCAGCCAGCTAACCTTAGGACTAGCGGGAACTGGGGCCAACGTCCTGACTTTC

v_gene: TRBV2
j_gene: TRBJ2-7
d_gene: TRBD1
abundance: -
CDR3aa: CASSEAWDSSYEQYF
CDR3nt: TGTGCCAGCAGTGAAGCATGGGACAGCTCCTACGAGCAGTACTTC

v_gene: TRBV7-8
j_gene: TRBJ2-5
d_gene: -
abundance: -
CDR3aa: CASSSPGRAEQETQYF
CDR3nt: TGTGCCAGCAGCTCCCCGGGAAGGGCTGAGCAAGAGACCCAGTACTTC

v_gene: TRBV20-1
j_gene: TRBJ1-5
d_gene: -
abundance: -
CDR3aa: CSVARKMIGSNQPQHF
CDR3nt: TGCAGTGTCGCTCGGAAAATGATTGGGAGCAATCAGCCCCAGCATTTT

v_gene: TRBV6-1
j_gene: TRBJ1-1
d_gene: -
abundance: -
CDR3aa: CASSPREGTEAFF
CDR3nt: TGTGCCAGCAGCCCACGAGAGGGAACTGAAGCTTTCTTT

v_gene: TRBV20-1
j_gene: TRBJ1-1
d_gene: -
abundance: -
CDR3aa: CSAPPPHGTNTEAFF
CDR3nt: TGCAGTGCGCCTCCTCCGCACGGGACGAACACTGAAGCTTTCTTT

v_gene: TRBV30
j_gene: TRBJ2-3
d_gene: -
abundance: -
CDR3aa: CAWSPTSISTDTQYF
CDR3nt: TGTGCCTGGTCCCCCACGTCGATTAGCACAGATACGCAGTATTTT

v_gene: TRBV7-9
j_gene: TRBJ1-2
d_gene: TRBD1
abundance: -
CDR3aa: CASTPYYRDRGYGYTF
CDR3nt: TGTGCCAGCACCCCTTACTACAGGGACAGAGGATATGGCTACACCTTC

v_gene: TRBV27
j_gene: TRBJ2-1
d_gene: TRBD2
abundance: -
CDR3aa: CASSFGLAGGQNEQFF
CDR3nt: TGTGCCAGCAGTTTCGGACTAGCGGGAGGCCAAAATGAGCAGTTCTTC